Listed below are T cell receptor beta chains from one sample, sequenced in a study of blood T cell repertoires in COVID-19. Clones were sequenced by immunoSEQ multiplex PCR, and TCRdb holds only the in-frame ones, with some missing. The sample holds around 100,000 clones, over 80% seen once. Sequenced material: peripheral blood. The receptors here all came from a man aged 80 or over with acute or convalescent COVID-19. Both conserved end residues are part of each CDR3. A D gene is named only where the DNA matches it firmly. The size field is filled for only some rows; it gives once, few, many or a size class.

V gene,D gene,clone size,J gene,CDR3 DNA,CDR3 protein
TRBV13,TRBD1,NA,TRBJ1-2,TGTGCCAGCAGCTCCAGACAGGGCAGGTATGGCTACACCTTC,CASSSRQGRYGYTF
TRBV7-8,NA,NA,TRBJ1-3,TGTGCCAGCAGCTCACGATCGGGAACCTCTGGAAACACCATATATTTT,CASSSRSGTSGNTIYF
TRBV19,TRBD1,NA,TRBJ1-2,TGTGCCAGTAGACCTCTAGGACAGGATGGCTACACCTTC,CASRPLGQDGYTF
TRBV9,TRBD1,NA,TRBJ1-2,TGTGCCAGCAGCGAGGGGGACAGGGGGTGGGATGGCTACACCTTC,CASSEGDRGWDGYTF
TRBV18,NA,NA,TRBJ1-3,TGTGCCAGCTCACGATTGGCAGGGGGAAACACCATATATTTT,CASSRLAGGNTIYF
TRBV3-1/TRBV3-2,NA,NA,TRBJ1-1,TGTGCCAGCAGCCAAGTCCTCGGCAGCGACACTGAAGCTTTCTTT,CASSQVLGSDTEAFF
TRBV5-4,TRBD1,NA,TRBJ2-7,TGTGCCAGCAGGCGCTCGGGACAGGGTTCCTACGAGCAGTACTTC,CASRRSGQGSYEQYF
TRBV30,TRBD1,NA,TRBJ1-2,TGTGCCTGGGGACAGGGGGCTCGCGGCTACACCTTC,CAWGQGARGYTF
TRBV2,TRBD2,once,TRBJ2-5,TGTGCCAGCAGTGAAGGCGGGGGTTGGGGAGAGACCCAGTACTTC,CASSEGGGWGETQYF
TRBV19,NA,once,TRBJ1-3,TGTGCCAGTAGTCTCGACAGAGGAAACACCATATATTTT,CASSLDRGNTIYF
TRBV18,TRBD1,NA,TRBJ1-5,TGTGCCAGCTCACCGGAGACAGGGGGTCAGCCCCAGCATTTT,CASSPETGGQPQHF
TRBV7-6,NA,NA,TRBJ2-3,TGTGCCAGCAGCTTTACCGGGATTAGCACAGATACGCAGTATTTT,CASSFTGISTDTQYF
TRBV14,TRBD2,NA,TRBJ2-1,TGTGCCAGCAGCCAAGATCGCGGGGGACCACACAATGAGCAGTTCTTC,CASSQDRGGPHNEQFF
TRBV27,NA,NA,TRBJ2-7,TGTGCCAGCAGTTTAGAAACAGGGCGGGGGGAGCAGTACTTC,CASSLETGRGEQYF
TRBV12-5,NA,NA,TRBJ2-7,TGTGCTAGTGGTTTGGTAATGGGACACTACGAGCAGTACTTC,CASGLVMGHYEQYF
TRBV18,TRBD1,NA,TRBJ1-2,TGTGCCAGCTCACCAGAACAGGGGTTTGGCTACACCTTC,CASSPEQGFGYTF
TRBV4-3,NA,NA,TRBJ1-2,TGCGCCAGCAGCCACCCACCGGGGGGAGACAGCTATGGCTACACCTTC,CASSHPPGGDSYGYTF
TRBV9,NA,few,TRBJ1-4,TGTGCCAGCAGTGAAACCCTGGGACATGGGGAAAAACTGTTTTTT,CASSETLGHGEKLFF
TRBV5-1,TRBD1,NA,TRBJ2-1,TGCGCCAGCAGTACATCCGGGACAGAGTACAATGAGCAGTTCTTC,CASSTSGTEYNEQFF
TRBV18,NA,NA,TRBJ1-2,TGTGCCAGCTCCCTCGACGGGTGGCGGGACTACACCTTC,CASSLDGWRDYTF
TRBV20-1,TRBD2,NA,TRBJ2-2,TGCAGTGCTAGTCCCACCCTAGCGGGAGTAACCGGGGAGCTGTTTTTT,CSASPTLAGVTGELFF
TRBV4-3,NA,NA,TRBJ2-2,TGCGCCAGCAGCCGCGGACAGCTGAACACCGGGGAGCTGTTTTTT,CASSRGQLNTGELFF
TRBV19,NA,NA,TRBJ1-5,TGTGCCAGTAGTCAACGAGGCAATCAGCCCCAGCATTTT,CASSQRGNQPQHF
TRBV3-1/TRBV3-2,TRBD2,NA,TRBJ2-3,TGTGCCAGCAGCCAGCCCCTAGCGGGGGTGGGCACAGATACGCAGTATTTT,CASSQPLAGVGTDTQYF
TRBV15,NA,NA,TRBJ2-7,TGTGCCACCAGCAGAGGGCCCCTGGGTGGTGAGGGGGAAGACTACGAGCAGTACTTC,CATSRGPLGGEGEDYEQYF